Sequencing of this TCR beta chain was carried out in a study of T cell repertoires in cytomegalovirus infection. Regarding this clonotype: Its cognate antigen is unknown.

CDR1 and CDR2 (germline): MNHEY, SMNVEV (reference sequence). The V end lost 7 bases, the J end lost 7 bases, and 20 bases lay between the germline ends. The CDR3 runs 15 residues. TCRdb re-analysed the reads in MiXCR, keeping a single row per CDR3 protein. The table shows about 330,000 distinct CDR3 sequences, with about 34% occurring only once. The source was cultured PBMCs, collected from culture after CMV antigen stimulation. The source is a human donor in good health (CMV status not recorded). Some clones in this sample may be carry-over from other donors' samples. V usage is TRBV27 and J usage is TRBJ2-1; unclear D gene. The CDR3: CASILNGYGYNEQFF. In DNA, the CDR3 is TGTGCCAGCATCCTAAACGGGTATGGGTATAATGAGCAGTTCTTC.